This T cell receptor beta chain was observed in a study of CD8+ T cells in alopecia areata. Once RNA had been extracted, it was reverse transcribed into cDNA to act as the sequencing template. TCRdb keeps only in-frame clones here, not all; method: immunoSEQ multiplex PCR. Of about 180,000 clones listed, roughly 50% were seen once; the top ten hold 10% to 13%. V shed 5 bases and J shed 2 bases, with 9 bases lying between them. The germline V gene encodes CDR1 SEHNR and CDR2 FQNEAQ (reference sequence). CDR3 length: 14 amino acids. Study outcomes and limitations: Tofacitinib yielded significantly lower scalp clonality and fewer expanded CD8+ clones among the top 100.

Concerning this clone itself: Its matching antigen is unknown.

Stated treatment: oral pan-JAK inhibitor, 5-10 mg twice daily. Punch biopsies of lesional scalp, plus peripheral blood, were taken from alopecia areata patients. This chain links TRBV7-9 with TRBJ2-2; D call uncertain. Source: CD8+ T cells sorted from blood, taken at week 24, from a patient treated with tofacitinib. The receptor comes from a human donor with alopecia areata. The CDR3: CASSLPANTGELFF. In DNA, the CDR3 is TGTGCCAGCAGCCTCCCGGCTAACACCGGGGAGCTGTTTTTT.